This TCR beta chain was captured by sequencing in a study of blood T cell repertoires in COVID-19. The overall study: Sites in the United States, Italy and Spain provided acute and convalescent COVID-19 samples. Nucleic acid was either cDNA or gDNA, and it came from T cells, B-cell-depleted T cells, or PBMCs.

Authors' data handling: Amplification with reference gene primers provided the estimates of nucleated cell counts. The protocol was immunoSEQ multiplex PCR, while the TCRdb copy is restricted to in-frame clones and leaves out a portion. That table supplies the V and J calls and clone size; D and trimming were determined from the DNA. The sample includes roughly 210,000 clones, 88% of them seen just once. CDR1 and CDR2 (germline): SGHTA, FQGTGA. CDR3 length: 15 amino acids. After removal of 1 base from V and 7 bases from J, the junction contained 3 bases not matched to a gene. The chain combines TRBV7-3 with TRBJ2-1; 11 positions match TRBD2. This TCR was sampled from a man between 65 and 80 years old with acute or convalescent COVID-19. Sequencing was carried out using peripheral blood. CDR3 coding DNA: TGTGCCAGCAGCTTAATAGCGGGAGGGAAGAATGAGCAGTTCTTC. Translating it yields CASSLIAGGKNEQFF. The variable domain in full, completed from reference TRBV7-3 and TRBJ2-1, reads GAGVSQTPSNKVTEKGKYVELRCDPISGHTALYWYRQSLGQGPEFLIYFQGTGAADDSGLPNDRFFAVRPEGSVSTLKIQRTERGDSAVYLCASSLIAGGKNEQFFGPGTRLTVL.